The 15 T cell receptor beta chains given below trace back to one sample, sequenced in a study of vaccination and CD4 T cells after COVID-19. Cultured CD4+ T cell DNA was sequenced using the Oncomine TCR Beta short-read assay. TCRdb redid the calling of the PCR reads with MiXCR, one entry per CDR3 protein. The table has about 25,000 distinct CDR3 sequences, less than 40% seen once. For these receptors, no antigen is known. The time point is: late sampling 161 to 241 days after vaccination in a few convalescent patients. The sample's treatment: approximately 9-day PBMC culture with coronavirus spike peptide pools or control peptides (ViraFEST assay). The source was CD4+ T cells from blood, cultured in vitro, collected about 7 months after SARS-CoV-2 vaccination. Receptors originate from a human donor who had recovered from COVID-19.

The chain has TRBV20-1 and TRBJ2-3, with 9 bases aligning to TRBD2. This CDR3 region has 15 residues. Germline lookup yields CDR1 DFQATT and CDR2 SNEGSKA (reference sequence). V lost 3 bases and J lost 3; bases outside the gene matches: 7. CDR3 DNA: TGCAGTGCTAGTTCAAGGCTAGCGGGAACAGATACGCAGTATTTT. It translates to CSASSRLAGTDTQYF.

The chain recombines TRBV2 with TRBJ1-5, with TRBD1 matching 7 bases. The germline gives CDR1 SNHLY, CDR2 FYNNEI. J gave up 3 bases and V 5 bases, and 13 bases lay outside the gene matches. The CDR3 totals 17 residues. The CDR3 nucleotides are TGTGCCAGCAGTTTGACAGGGAGCCTTGGGATCAATCAGCCCCAGCATTTT. Protein sequence: CASSLTGSLGINQPQHF. Complete variable domain (other parts from reference TRBV2 and TRBJ1-5): EPEVTQTPSHQVTQMGQEVILRCVPISNHLYFYWYRQILGQKVEFLVSFYNNEISEKSEIFDDQFSVERPDGSNFTLKIRSTKLEDSAMYFCASSLTGSLGINQPQHFGDGTRLSIL.

This clonotype was picked up a small number of times. The chain carries TRBV19 and TRBJ2-7; the match to TRBD2 covers 9 bases. Unmatched junction bases numbered 4, after V lost 5 bases and J lost 2 bases. Per germline, CDR1 LNHDA and CDR2 SQIVND (reference sequence). The CDR3 has 14 residues. The CDR3 bases are TGTGCCAGTAGTTTCAGCGGGAGGCCCTACGAGCAGTACTTC. This translates into CASSFSGRPYEQYF. The full variable domain, with the rest looked up from reference TRBV19 and TRBJ2-7, is DGGITQSPKYLFRKEGQNVTLSCEQNLNHDAMYWYRQDPGQGLRLIYYSQIVNDFQKGDIAEGYSVSREKKESFPLTVTSAQKNPTAFYLCASSFSGRPYEQYFGPGTRLTVT.

The J gene is TRBJ2-5, the V gene TRBV4-1, with a possible D match to TRBD2 (6 bases). Per germline, CDR1 MGHRA and CDR2 YSYEKL. V was cut by 0 bases and J by 5 bases, with 16 bases left in between. The CDR3 contains 16 residues. CDR3 residues: CASSQDSGAGGETQYF. The CDR3 DNA sequence: TGCGCCAGCAGCCAAGACTCGGGAGCTGGCGGCGAGACCCAGTACTTC.

The chain links TRBV28 to TRBJ2-1; D might be TRBD2 (5 bases). Germline V lookup: CDR1 MDHEN, CDR2 SYDVKM. The CDR3 is made up of 15 amino acids. Trimming cost V 7 bases and J 0 bases, with 13 bases left between them. Here the CDR3 reads CASTADSRSYNEQFF. In DNA, the CDR3 is TGTGCCAGCACCGCGGACTCCCGCTCCTACAATGAGCAGTTCTTC. The full variable domain, completed using reference TRBV28 and TRBJ2-1, is DVKVTQSSRYLVKRTGEKVFLECVQDMDHENMFWYRQDPGLGLRLIYFSYDVKMKEKGDIPEGYSVSREKKERFSLILESASTNQTSMYLCASTADSRSYNEQFFGPGTRLTVL.

This clonotype showed up just a few times. This chain uses TRBV10-1 with TRBJ1-2; unclear D gene. The germline CDR1 and CDR2 sequences are WNHNN and SYGVQD (reference sequence). The CDR3 loop spans 13 amino acids. The V end was cut by 0 bases, the J end by 2 bases, with 4 bases between. This CDR3 reads CASSESSNYGYTF. The CDR3 bases are TGCGCCAGCAGTGAGTCTTCCAACTATGGCTACACCTTC.

In its sample, this clonotype was seen once. The chain combines TRBV2 with TRBJ2-5; TRBD1 matches at 7 bases. The CDR3 has 13 residues. J was trimmed by 4 bases and V by 11 bases; bases with no gene match: 10. Germline V gives CDR1 SNHLY, CDR2 FYNNEI. CDR3 loop: CASLFKGAETQYF. The CDR3 bases are TGTGCCTCCTTATTTAAGGGGGCAGAGACCCAGTACTTC.

The chain couples TRBV28 to TRBJ1-5; 8 bases are a match to TRBD1. Germline CDR1 MDHEN, CDR2 SYDVKM. This CDR3 region has 15 residues. V lost 3 bases to trimming and J lost 7 bases; unmatched junction nucleotides: 8. The CDR3 DNA is TGTGCCAGCAGTTTTTCCCGGGCAGGGGGCCAGCCCCAGCATTTT. It codes for CASSFSRAGGQPQHF.

The table lists this clonotype with a few counts. The V call is TRBV20-1, the J call TRBJ1-5, with D maybe TRBD1 (5 bases). Germline V gives CDR1 DFQATT, CDR2 SNEGSKA (reference sequence). V lost 4 bases to trimming and J lost 0 bases, with 13 bases between them. The CDR3 is 15 residues long. The chain's CDR3 is CSATRDPFSNQPQHF. The CDR3 nucleotides are TGCAGTGCTACCCGGGACCCATTTAGCAATCAGCCCCAGCATTTT.

This clonotype was detected only once. This chain uses TRBV6-2 or TRBV6-3 with TRBJ2-2, with 7 bases aligning to TRBD1. In germline, CDR1 is MNHEY, CDR2 SVGEGT. Trimming removed 6 bases from V and 0 bases from J; junction bases left unmatched: 7. CDR3 length: 16 residues. The DNA of the CDR3 is TGTGCCAGCAGACAAACCGGGACAGCGAACACCGGGGAGCTGTTTTTT. Protein sequence: CASRQTGTANTGELFF.

This clonotype was seen a few times. This chain connects TRBV25-1 to TRBJ2-5, with D maybe TRBD1 (6 bases). V lost 5 bases and J lost 0, with 10 bases in between. Germline CDR1 MGHDK, CDR2 SYGVNS. This CDR3 has 14 residues. For the CDR3, the DNA is TGTGCCAGCAGTTTACACAGGGACCAAGAGACCCAGTACTTC. It translates to CASSLHRDQETQYF.

A word on this clonotype: A read error is possible here, since a much larger clone lies one base away. The chain has TRBV6-1 and TRBJ1-2; D may be TRBD1 (5 bases). In germline, CDR1 is MNHNS, CDR2 SASEGT. Trimming cost V 7 bases and J 5 bases, with 14 bases left between them. The CDR3 has 13 amino acids. CDR3 loop: CASTPREGYGYTF. CDR3 bases: TGTGCCAGCACCCCCAGGGAGGGTTATGGCTACACCTTC.

This clonotype is termed medium-sized (0.01 to 0.1%). The chain carries TRBV6-5 and TRBJ1-2; TRBD1 might be the D (5 bases). CDR1 and CDR2 from the germline V gene are MNHEY and SVGAGI. V was clipped by 4 bases and J by 5 bases, with 11 bases between them. The CDR3 sequence is 13 residues long. Here the CDR3 DNA reads TGTGCCAGCAGTTCCCGGGGCCTATATGGCTACACCTTC. This codes for CASSSRGLYGYTF.

The rearrangement joins TRBV7-8 to TRBJ2-7; 12 bases fit TRBD2. This CDR3 spans 15 amino acids. V trimming: 5 bases; J trimming: 3 bases; junction bases outside the gene matches: 5. Germline CDR1 and CDR2: SGHVS and FQNEAQ. In DNA, the CDR3 is TGTGCCAGCAGCACAGCTAGCGGGAGGGACTACGAGCAGTACTTC. Translating gives CASSTASGRDYEQYF.

This clonotype was observed many times. The chain employs TRBV7-9 and TRBJ2-5, with D uncertain. CDR1 is SEHNR and CDR2 is FQNEAQ in the germline V gene (reference sequence). Deletions cut 3 bases from V and 7 bases from J, with 9 bases between. The CDR3 is made up of 12 amino acids. The CDR3 here is CASSLESGTQYF. In DNA form, the CDR3 reads TGTGCCAGCAGCTTGGAGTCGGGGACCCAGTACTTC.